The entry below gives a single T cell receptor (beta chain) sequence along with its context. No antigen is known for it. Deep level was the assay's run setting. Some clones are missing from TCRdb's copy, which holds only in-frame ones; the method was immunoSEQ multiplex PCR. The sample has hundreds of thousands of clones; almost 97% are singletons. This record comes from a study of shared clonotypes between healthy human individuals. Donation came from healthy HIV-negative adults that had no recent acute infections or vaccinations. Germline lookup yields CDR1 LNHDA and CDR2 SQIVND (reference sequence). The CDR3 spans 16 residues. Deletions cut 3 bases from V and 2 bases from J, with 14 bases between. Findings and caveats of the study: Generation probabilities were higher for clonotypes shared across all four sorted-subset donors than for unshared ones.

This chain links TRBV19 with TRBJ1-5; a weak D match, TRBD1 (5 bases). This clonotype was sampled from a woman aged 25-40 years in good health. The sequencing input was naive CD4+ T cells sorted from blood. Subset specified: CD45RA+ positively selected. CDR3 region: CASSISGLMGNQPQHF. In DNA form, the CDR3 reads TGTGCCAGTAGTATCTCGGGGCTTATGGGCAATCAGCCCCAGCATTTT. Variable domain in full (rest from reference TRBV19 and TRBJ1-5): DGGITQSPKYLFRKEGQNVTLSCEQNLNHDAMYWYRQDPGQGLRLIYYSQIVNDFQKGDIAEGYSVSREKKESFPLTVTSAQKNPTAFYLCASSISGLMGNQPQHFGDGTRLSIL.